The clone carrying this T cell receptor beta chain was found a few times. Its antigen is as yet unknown. Assay used: immunoSEQ multiplex PCR; TCRdb lists only in-frame clones, some missing. The sample shows 300,000 to 400,000 clones, roughly 80% of them seen only once. The CDR3 is 15 residues long. CDR1 is SGHVS, CDR2 FQNEAQ, per germline. V shed 2 bases and J 2 bases; nucleotides not matched to a gene: 5. The data stem from a study of Ad26.COV2.S vaccination and SARS-CoV-2 variants. The wider study: Donor was in the COV1001 Ad26.COV2.S trial arm. The authors gave Ad26.COV2.S intramuscularly, either once or twice 56 days apart. Findings and limits, study-wide: Total responses of T cells may have been underestimated by the analyses of TCR breadth and depth.

The treatment here: approximately 18 received Ad26.COV2.S at low or high dose, single or two shots; roughly five received placebo; per-sample allocation not given. Sampling took place 63 days after the first vaccine or placebo injection. Participants' vaccine, an Ad26 vector, delivered Wuhan-strain SARS-CoV-2 spike. The sequence was obtained from a person between 18 and 59 years old who received the Ad26.COV2.S COVID-19 vaccine or a placebo. The material was peripheral blood, obtained in a trial of Ad26.COV2.S vaccine versus placebo. The V and J genes are TRBV7-8 and TRBJ2-7; TRBD1 matches at 8 bases. The CDR3 reads CASSLSSGQAYEQYF. CDR3 DNA: TGTGCCAGCAGCTTATCATCGGGACAGGCCTACGAGCAGTACTTC.